This paragraph reports one T cell receptor beta chain. Antigen specificity is unknown. TCR templates, about 100,000 per sample, were assayed. The table came from immunoSEQ multiplex PCR; TCRdb's copy has only in-frame clones and leaves some out. The sample holds some 100,000 clones; 92% are singletons and the top ten take 0.55% to 0.85%. The record originates from a study of siplizumab effects on memory and regulatory T cells. Study-level findings and limits: Proliferating siplizumab-cultured Tregs lacked confirmed suppressive function. Major contributors to the alloresponse seemed to be naive T cells, which also appeared more diverse than memory cells. No naive or memory phenotype could be assigned to roughly 75-97% of proliferating clones.

The V gene lost 6 bases and the J gene lost 2 bases, with 11 bases spanning the gap. CDR1 SGDLS and CDR2 YYNGEE come from the germline V gene. This CDR3 contains 13 residues. The sequenced material came from Tregs sorted from blood. This sequence originates from a human donor in good health. The chain is built from TRBV9 and TRBJ2-5; D possibly corresponds to TRBD1 (5 bases). For the CDR3, the DNA is TGTGCCAGCAACAGGTCGCCACAAGAGACCCAGTACTTC. This gives the protein CASNRSPQETQYF.